A selection of T cell receptor beta chains follows, all from one sample in a study of cytomegalovirus exposure and HLA in healthy donors. Here immunoSEQ multiplex PCR was the method, and the copy in TCRdb shows in-frame clones only, minus some. The ten top clones account for about 0.59%, within a sample of around 100,000 clones. Sequencing was carried out using PBMCs. These receptors all stem from a man in his fifties in good health and CMV-seronegative. Each CDR3 is given with its conserved first and last residue.

length,V,CDR3
15,TRBV9,CASSDPTGRTGGYTF
13,TRBV7-9,CASSGRVTEKLFF
14,TRBV2,CASRGVREETEAFF
15,TRBV5-1,CASSLVGGSAGELFF
12,TRBV6-6,CASRSGGGEQYF
13,TRBV15,CATSRGQGTSYTF
15,TRBV7-6,CASSPSGGAYNEQFF
16,TRBV6-1,CASSERGGTGAYEQYF
15,TRBV7-2,CASSTRDTGLNGYTF
14,TRBV10-3,CAISEWGTGDGYTF
15,TRBV5-4,CASSLPGGWNTEAFF
18,TRBV2,CASSDLSDRSFGDSPLHF
13,TRBV29-1,CSVSAGIDQPQHF
15,TRBV4-3,CASSNDAGGGGELFF
15,TRBV19,CATKGTGAKNEKLFF
14,TRBV18,CASSPPGQSQPQHF
13,TRBV2,CASSDRGGQPQHF
14,TRBV9,CASSSTSGAYEQYF
13,TRBV15,CATSRDLNTEAFF
14,TRBV5-1,CASSLSGRPETQYF
17,TRBV18,CASSPPPGVSYYNEQFF
15,TRBV7-2,CASSLGLAGDYEQYF
16,TRBV9,CASSPGQGINTGELFF
14,TRBV9,CASSVDAHPNEQFF
14,TRBV7-9,CASSLVDRAETQYF
16,TRBV9,CASSARTSGSNNEQFF
13,TRBV30,CAWKTNRDEKLFF
14,TRBV27,CASSLIGRRAEAFF
17,TRBV5-1,CASTPSPGQGSGNTIYF
14,TRBV7-9,CASRGVGGQETQYF
15,TRBV7-2,CASSKDRGPDTEAFF
16,TRBV11-2,CASSPTLAGSTGELFF
16,TRBV9,CASSAGGSGTTGELFF
14,TRBV19,CASSISPGVNEQFF
15,TRBV5-6,CASSLSQGAFYEQYF
14,TRBV4-3,CASSQAEQDRGYTF
13,TRBV10-2,CASRGTGNSPLHF
15,TRBV5-1,CASSLGGLAGGEQFF
13,TRBV6-6,CASLELMNTEAFF
18,TRBV4-1,CASSQDLGQGARGEKLFF
13,TRBV18,CASSRGRDTEAFF
15,TRBV6-1,CASSEPGLGNTEAFF
15,TRBV18,CASSQTGASGNTIYF
14,TRBV2,CASNGGVENSPLHF
13,TRBV29-1,CSTASGTKNIQYF
13,TRBV30,CAWSGRGNQPQHF
14,TRBV5-6,CASSVDRQTYEQYF
14,TRBV27,CASSIVRGANEQYF
15,TRBV12-2,CASLQILRATDTQYF
14,TRBV15,CATSSPGGDTEAFF
21,TRBV4-3,CASSPEHGLAGVLGGTDTQYF
13,TRBV7-3,CASRSPGNTEAFF
14,TRBV6-1,CASSWREESYEQYF